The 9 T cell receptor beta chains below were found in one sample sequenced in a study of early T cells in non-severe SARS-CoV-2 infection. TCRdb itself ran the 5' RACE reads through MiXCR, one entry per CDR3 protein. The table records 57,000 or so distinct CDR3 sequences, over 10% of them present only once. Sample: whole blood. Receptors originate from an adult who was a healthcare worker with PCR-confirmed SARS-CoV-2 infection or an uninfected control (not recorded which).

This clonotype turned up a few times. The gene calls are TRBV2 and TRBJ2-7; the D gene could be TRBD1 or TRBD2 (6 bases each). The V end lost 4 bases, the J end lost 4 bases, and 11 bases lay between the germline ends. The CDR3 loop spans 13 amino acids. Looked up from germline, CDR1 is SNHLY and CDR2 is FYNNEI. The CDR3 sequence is CASSGGGSYEQYF. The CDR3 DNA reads TGTGCCAGCAGTGGAGGGGGGAGTTACGAGCAGTACTTC.

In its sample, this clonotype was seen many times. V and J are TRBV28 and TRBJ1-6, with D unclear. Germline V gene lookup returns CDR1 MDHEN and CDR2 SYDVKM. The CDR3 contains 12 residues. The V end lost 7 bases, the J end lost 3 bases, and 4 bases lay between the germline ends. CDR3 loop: CASMVYNSPLHF. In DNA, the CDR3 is TGTGCCAGCATGGTCTATAATTCACCCCTCCACTTT. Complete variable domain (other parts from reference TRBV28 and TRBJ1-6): DVKVTQSSRYLVKRTGEKVFLECVQDMDHENMFWYRQDPGLGLRLIYFSYDVKMKEKGDIPEGYSVSREKKERFSLILESASTNQTSMYLCASMVYNSPLHFGNGTRLTVT.

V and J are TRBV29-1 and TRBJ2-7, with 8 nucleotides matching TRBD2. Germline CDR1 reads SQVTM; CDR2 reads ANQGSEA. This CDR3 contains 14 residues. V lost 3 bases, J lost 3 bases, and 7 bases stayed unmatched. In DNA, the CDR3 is TGCAGCGTTGAGGCGGGTAGCGGGAACTACGAGCAGTACTTC. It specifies CSVEAGSGNYEQYF.

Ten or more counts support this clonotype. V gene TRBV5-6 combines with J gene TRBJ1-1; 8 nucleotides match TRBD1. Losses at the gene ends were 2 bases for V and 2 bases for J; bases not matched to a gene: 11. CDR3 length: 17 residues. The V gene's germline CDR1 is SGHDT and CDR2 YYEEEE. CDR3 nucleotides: TGTGCCAGCAGCTTCTCGACTGGGACAGGAATAAACACTGAAGCTTTCTTT. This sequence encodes CASSFSTGTGINTEAFF. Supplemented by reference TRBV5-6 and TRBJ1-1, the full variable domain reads DAGVTQSPTHLIKTRGQQVTLRCSPKSGHDTVSWYQQALGQGPQFIFQYYEEEERQRGNFPDRFSGHQFPNYSSELNVNALLLGDSALYLCASSFSTGTGINTEAFFGQGTRLTVV.

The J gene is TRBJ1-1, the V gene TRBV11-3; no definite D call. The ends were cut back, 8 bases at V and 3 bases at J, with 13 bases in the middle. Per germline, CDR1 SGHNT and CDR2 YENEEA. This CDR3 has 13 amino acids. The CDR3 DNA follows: TGTGCCAGCGGAGAGGGTTGGGACACTGAAGCTTTCTTT. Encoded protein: CASGEGWDTEAFF. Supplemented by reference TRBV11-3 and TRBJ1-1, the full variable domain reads EAGVVQSPRYKIIEKKQPVAFWCNPISGHNTLYWYLQNLGQGPELLIRYENEEAVDDSQLPKDRFSAERLKGVDSTLKIQPAELGDSAVYLCASGEGWDTEAFFGQGTRLTVV.

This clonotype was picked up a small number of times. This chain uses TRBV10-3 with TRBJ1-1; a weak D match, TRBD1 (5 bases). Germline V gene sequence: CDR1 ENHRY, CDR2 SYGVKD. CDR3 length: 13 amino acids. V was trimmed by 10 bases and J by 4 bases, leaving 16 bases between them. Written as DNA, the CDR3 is TGTGCCACTCGAGCGGGGGTGGGCACTGAAGCTTTCTTT. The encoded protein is CATRAGVGTEAFF.

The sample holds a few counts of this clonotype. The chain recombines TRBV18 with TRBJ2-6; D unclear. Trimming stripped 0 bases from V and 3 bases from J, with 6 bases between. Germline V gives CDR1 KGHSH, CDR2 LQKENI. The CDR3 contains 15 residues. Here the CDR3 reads CASSPPRDGANVLTF. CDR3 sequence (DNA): TGTGCCAGCTCACCACCCCGAGATGGGGCCAACGTCCTGACTTTC.

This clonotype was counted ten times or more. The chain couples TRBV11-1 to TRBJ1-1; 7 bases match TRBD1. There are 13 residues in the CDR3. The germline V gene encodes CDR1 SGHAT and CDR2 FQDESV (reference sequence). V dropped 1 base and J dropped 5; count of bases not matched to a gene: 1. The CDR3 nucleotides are TGTGCCAGCAGCTTAGGGGACAGTACTGAAGCTTTCTTT. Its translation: CASSLGDSTEAFF.

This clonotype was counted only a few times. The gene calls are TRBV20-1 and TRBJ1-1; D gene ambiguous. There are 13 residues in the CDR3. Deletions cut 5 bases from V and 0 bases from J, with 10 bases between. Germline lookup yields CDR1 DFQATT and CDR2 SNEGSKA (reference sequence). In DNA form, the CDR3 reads TGCAGTGCTTACGACGTAATGAACACTGAAGCTTTCTTT. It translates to CSAYDVMNTEAFF.